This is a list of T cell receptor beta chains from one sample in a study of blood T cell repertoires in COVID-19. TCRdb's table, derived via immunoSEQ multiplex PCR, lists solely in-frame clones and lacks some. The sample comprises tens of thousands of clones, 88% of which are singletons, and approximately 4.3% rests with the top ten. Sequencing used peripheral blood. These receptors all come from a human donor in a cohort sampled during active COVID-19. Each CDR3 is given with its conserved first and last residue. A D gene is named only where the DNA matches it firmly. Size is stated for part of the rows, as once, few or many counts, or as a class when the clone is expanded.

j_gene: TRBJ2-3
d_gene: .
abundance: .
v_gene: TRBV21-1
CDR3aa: CASSTRVAGDTDTQYF
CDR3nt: TGTGCCAGTTCCACGAGGGTAGCGGGGGACACAGATACGCAGTATTTT

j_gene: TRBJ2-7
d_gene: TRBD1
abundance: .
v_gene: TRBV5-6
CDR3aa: CASSLGTGRSDEQYF
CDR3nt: TGTGCCAGCAGCTTGGGGACAGGGAGATCTGACGAGCAGTACTTC

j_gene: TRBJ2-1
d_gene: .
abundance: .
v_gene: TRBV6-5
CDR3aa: CASSYGVGGANNEQFF
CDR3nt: TGTGCCAGCAGTTACGGTGTGGGCGGGGCGAACAATGAGCAGTTCTTC

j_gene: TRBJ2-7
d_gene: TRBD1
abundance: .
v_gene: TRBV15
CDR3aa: CATSRGTGFNEQYF
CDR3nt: TGTGCCACCAGCAGGGGGACAGGGTTCAACGAGCAGTACTTC

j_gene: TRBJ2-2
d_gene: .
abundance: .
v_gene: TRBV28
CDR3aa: CASSPNHNTGELFF
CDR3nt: TGTGCCAGCAGTCCTAACCATAACACCGGGGAGCTGTTTTTT

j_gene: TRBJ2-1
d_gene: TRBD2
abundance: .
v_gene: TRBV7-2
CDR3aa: CASSSSGSTVHNEQFF
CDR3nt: TGTGCCAGCAGCTCTAGCGGATCAACAGTTCACAATGAGCAGTTCTTC

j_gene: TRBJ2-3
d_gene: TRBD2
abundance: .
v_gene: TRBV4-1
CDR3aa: CASSQGSGPSSTDTQYF
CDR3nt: TGCGCCAGCAGCCAAGGTAGCGGGCCTTCTAGCACAGATACGCAGTATTTT

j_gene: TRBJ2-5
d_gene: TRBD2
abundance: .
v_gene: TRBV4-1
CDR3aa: CASSQDGLAIGTQYF
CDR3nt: TGCGCCAGCAGCCAAGACGGACTAGCCATTGGGACCCAGTACTTC

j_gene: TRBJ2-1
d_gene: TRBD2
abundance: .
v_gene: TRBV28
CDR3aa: CASSSTSGTINEQFF
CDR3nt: TGTGCCAGCAGCTCCACTAGCGGGACTATTAATGAGCAGTTCTTC

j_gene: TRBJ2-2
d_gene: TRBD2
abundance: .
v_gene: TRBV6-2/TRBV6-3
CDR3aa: CASSFSAGETGELFF
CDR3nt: TGTGCCAGCAGTTTTTCAGCGGGGGAGACCGGGGAGCTGTTTTTT

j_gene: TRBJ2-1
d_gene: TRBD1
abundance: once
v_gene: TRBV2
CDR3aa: CASGRTGRQFF
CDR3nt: TGTGCCAGCGGCCGGACAGGGAGACAGTTCTTC

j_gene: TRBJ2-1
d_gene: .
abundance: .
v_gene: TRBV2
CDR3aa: CASIQDRIYNEQFF
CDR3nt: TGTGCCAGCATTCAGGACAGAATATACAATGAGCAGTTCTTC

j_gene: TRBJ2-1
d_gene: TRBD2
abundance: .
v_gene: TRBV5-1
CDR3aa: CASSLTSGSTYNEQFF
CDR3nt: TGCGCCAGCAGCTTAACTAGCGGGAGCACCTACAATGAGCAGTTCTTC

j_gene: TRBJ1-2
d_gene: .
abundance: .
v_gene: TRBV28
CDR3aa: CASSLRQGYGYTF
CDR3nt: TGTGCCAGCAGCCTAAGGCAGGGCTATGGCTACACCTTC

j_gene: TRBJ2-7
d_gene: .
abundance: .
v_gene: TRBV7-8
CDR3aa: CASSLARSSYEQYF
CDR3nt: TGTGCCAGCAGCTTAGCGAGGAGCTCCTACGAGCAGTACTTC

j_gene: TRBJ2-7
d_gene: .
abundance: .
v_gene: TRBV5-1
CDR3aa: CASSHGQQTYEQYF
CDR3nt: TGCGCCAGCAGCCACGGACAGCAAACCTACGAGCAGTACTTC

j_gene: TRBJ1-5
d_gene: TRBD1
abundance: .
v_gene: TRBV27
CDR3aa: CASSPRTGLSNQPQHF
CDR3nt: TGTGCCAGCAGTCCCCGGACAGGGTTGAGCAATCAGCCCCAGCATTTT

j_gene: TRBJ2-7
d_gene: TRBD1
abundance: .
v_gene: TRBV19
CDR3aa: CASSTAGTGLYEQYF
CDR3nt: TGTGCCAGTAGTACTGCCGGGACAGGGCTGTACGAGCAGTACTTC

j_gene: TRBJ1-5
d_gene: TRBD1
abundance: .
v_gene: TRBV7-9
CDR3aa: CASSSAGQPNQPQHF
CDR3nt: TGTGCCAGCAGCTCCGCGGGACAGCCTAATCAGCCCCAGCATTTT

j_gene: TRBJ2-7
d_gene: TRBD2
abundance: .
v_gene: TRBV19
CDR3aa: CASSLGLAGVEQYF
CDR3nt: TGTGCCAGTAGTCTCGGACTAGCGGGGGTCGAGCAGTACTTC

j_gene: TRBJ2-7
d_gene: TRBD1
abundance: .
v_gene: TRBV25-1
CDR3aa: CASRGQERYEQYF
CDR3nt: TGTGCCAGCAGAGGACAGGAGCGCTACGAGCAGTACTTC

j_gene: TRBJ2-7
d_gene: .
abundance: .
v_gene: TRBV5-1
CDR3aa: CASSLDSLSSYEQYF
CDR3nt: TGCGCCAGCAGCTTGGACAGCTTAAGCTCCTACGAGCAGTACTTC

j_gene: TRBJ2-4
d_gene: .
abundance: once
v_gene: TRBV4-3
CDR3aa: CASSQRMGNIQYF
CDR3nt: TGCGCCAGCAGCCAACGTATGGGCAACATTCAGTACTTC

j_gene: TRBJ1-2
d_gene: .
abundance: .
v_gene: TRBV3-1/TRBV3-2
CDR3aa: CASSQISYGYTF
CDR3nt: TGTGCCAGCAGCCAAATCAGCTATGGCTACACCTTC

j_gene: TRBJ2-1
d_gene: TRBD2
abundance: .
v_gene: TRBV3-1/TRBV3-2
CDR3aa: CASSQDLGLAGGPGEQFF
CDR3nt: TGTGCCAGCAGCCAAGACCTCGGACTAGCGGGAGGGCCGGGTGAGCAGTTCTTC

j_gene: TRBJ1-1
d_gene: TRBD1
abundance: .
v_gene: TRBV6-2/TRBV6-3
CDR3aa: CASSYALDRGLFDTEAFF
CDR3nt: TGTGCCAGCAGTTACGCCCTTGACAGGGGGCTATTCGACACTGAAGCTTTCTTT

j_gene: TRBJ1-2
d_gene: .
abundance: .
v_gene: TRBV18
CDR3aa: CASSPTLGSNDGYTF
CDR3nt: TGTGCCAGCTCACCGACCCTAGGCAGCAATGATGGCTACACCTTC

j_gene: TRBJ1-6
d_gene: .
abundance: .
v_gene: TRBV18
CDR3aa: CASSEQGFGSPLHF
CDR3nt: TGTGCCAGCTCAGAACAGGGTTTCGGTTCACCCCTCCACTTT

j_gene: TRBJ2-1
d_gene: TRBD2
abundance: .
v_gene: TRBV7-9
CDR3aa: CASSPGTSGVNEQFF
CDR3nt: TGTGCCAGCAGCCCTGGGACTAGCGGGGTCAATGAGCAGTTCTTC

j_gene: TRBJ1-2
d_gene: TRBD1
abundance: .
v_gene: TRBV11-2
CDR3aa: CASSLGTGVYGYTF
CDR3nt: TGTGCCAGCAGCTTAGGGACAGGGGTTTATGGCTACACCTTC

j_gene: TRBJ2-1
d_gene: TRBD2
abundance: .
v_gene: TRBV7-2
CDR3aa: CASSFQRGAYNEQFF
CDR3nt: TGTGCCAGCAGCTTCCAGCGGGGGGCGTACAATGAGCAGTTCTTC

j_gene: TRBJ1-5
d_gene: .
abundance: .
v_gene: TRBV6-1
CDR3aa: CASSEGLVSSQPQHF
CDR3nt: TGTGCCAGCAGTGAAGGGTTGGTCTCCAGTCAGCCCCAGCATTTT

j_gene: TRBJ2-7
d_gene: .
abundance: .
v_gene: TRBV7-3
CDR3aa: CASSLSPGLHEQYF
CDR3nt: TGTGCCAGCAGCTTAAGTCCGGGTCTCCACGAGCAGTACTTC

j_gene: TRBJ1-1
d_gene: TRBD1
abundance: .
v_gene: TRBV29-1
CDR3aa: CSASDRVNTEAFF
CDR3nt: TGCAGCGCCTCGGACAGGGTGAACACTGAAGCTTTCTTT

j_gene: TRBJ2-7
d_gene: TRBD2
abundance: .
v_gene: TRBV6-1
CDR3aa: CASSAFGGSGSYEQYF
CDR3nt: TGTGCCAGCAGTGCCTTCGGGGGGAGCGGGTCCTACGAGCAGTACTTC

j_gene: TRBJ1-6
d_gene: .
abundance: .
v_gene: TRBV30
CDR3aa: CAWSVRGRGNSPLHF
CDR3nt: TGTGCCTGGAGTGTACGGGGGAGAGGTAATTCACCCCTCCACTTT

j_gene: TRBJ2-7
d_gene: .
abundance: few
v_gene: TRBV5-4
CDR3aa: CASSYWGTPYEQYF
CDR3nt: TGTGCCAGCAGCTATTGGGGGACACCATACGAGCAGTACTTC

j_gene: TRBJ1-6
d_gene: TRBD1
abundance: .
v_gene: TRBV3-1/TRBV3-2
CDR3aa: CASSQTGTGSNSPLHF
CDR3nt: TGTGCCAGCAGCCAGACTGGGACAGGGAGCAATTCACCCCTCCACTTT

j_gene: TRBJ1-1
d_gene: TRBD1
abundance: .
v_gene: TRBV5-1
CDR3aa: CASSLGTGDEAFF
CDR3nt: TGCGCCAGCAGCTTGGGGACAGGGGATGAAGCTTTCTTT

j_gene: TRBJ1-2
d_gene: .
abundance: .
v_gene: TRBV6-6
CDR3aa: CASSPSTGSKKGYGYTF
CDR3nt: TGTGCCAGCAGTCCATCGACTGGGTCGAAAAAGGGGTATGGCTACACCTTC

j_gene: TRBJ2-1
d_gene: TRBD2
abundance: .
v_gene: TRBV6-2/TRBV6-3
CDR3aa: CASSPWTSGEYNEQFF
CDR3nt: TGTGCCAGCAGTCCCTGGACTAGCGGGGAGTACAATGAGCAGTTCTTC

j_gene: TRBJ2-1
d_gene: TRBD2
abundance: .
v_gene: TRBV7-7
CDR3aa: CASSNGLAGEQFF
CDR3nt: TGTGCCAGCAGCAACGGACTAGCGGGAGAGCAGTTCTTC

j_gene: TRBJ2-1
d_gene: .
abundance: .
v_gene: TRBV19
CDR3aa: CASSMQGPYNEQFF
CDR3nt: TGTGCCAGTAGTATGCAGGGGCCCTACAATGAGCAGTTCTTC

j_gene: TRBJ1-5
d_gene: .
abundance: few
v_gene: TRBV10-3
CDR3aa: CAISGEGTQPQHF
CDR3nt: TGTGCCATCAGTGGAGAGGGTACTCAGCCCCAGCATTTT

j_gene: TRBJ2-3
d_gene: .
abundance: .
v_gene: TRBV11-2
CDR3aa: CASSLSQSTDTQYF
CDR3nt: TGTGCCAGCAGCTTGTCACAGAGCACAGATACGCAGTATTTT